The clone carrying this T cell receptor beta chain is a singleton in its sample. PBMCs were not maintained or expanded in culture before analysis. This sample was taken from a study of neoadjuvant anti-PD-1 for oral cavity cancer. About the research overall: Patients mostly received three to four biweekly nivolumab doses at 3 mg/kg before surgery. Non-progressing patients received a fourth nivolumab dose near day 43, then surgery on days 50-56.

The protocol was immunoSEQ multiplex PCR, while the TCRdb copy is restricted to in-frame clones and leaves out a portion. This sample yields 15,000 or so clones, of which 55% to 75% are seen a single time; approximately 2.9% belongs to the top ten. With V trimmed by 10 bases and J by 0 bases, 9 bases remained unmatched. CDR3 length: 15 amino acids. Per germline, CDR1 MNHEY and CDR2 SVGAGI. The sequencing used PBMCs, collected before nivolumab (anti-PD-1) treatment. J is TRBJ2-7 and V is TRBV6-5, with 10 bases fitting TRBD2. The receptor was derived from a person between 40 and 80 years old with oral cavity squamous cell carcinoma. The CDR3 sequence is CATRSGLAISYEQYF. The CDR3 DNA reads as TGTGCCACACGCTCGGGACTAGCGATCTCCTACGAGCAGTACTTC.